This TCR beta chain was captured in a study of Ad26.COV2.S vaccination and SARS-CoV-2 variants. Study information: A participant enrolled in the COV1001 Ad26.COV2.S trial arm provided the sample. Findings and limits, study-wide: Vaccinated individuals (as opposed to placebo recipients) had higher spike-specific TCR breadth.

Treatment: about 20 received Ad26.COV2.S at low or high dose, single or two shots; several received placebo; per-sample allocation not given. Material that was analyzed had been drawn on day 63 after the first vaccine or placebo injection. Donation came from an adult in Boston who was aged 18-55 years. Note on this clone: What it binds is not known. This specimen includes other DNA sequences encoding the same CDR3.

This CDR3 region has 12 residues. Germline V gene lookup returns CDR1 SGHTA and CDR2 FQGNSA. Trimming cost V 2 bases and J 3 bases, with 2 bases left between them. Assay: immunoSEQ multiplex PCR; the TCRdb copy retains only in-frame clones and omits some. The repertoire includes 510,000 or so clones, roughly nine tenths of them detected once, and more than 10% sits in the top ten. The clonotype was recovered from a person aged 18 to 59 who received the Ad26.COV2.S COVID-19 vaccine or a placebo. This chain uses TRBV7-2 with TRBJ1-5, with D hard to call. Here the sequenced sample was peripheral blood, taken in a trial of Ad26.COV2.S vaccine versus placebo. CDR3 nucleotide sequence: TGTGCCAGCAGCTTAAACAATCAGCCCCAGCATTTT. It specifies CASSLNNQPQHF.